The 9 T cell receptor beta chains below come from one sample, sequenced in a study of cytomegalovirus exposure and HLA in healthy donors. Primers: 60 Vbeta forward and 13 Jbeta reverse. Sequenced by immunoSEQ multiplex PCR; TCRdb stores in-frame clones only, minus some. Of over 130,000 clones listed, approximately 85% are singletons. The sequenced sample consisted of PBMCs. These TCRs come from a woman aged 40 to 50 in good health and CMV-seronegative.

This chain links TRBV28 with TRBJ2-7; 11 nucleotides agree with TRBD2. The junction had 11 bases not matched to a gene; V was cut back by 6 bases and J by 4 bases. Germline V gene sequence: CDR1 MDHEN, CDR2 SYDVKM. The CDR3 extends over 16 amino acids. The chain's CDR3 is CASSRTGTSGLYEQYF. The CDR3, as DNA: TGTGCCAGCAGCAGAACCGGGACTAGCGGACTATACGAGCAGTACTTC.

This clone showed up just a few times. This chain links TRBV6-5 with TRBJ2-7, with 7 bases identical to TRBD2. V gave up 0 bases and J gave up 3 bases; unmatched junction bases: 2. Germline-derived CDR1 and CDR2 are MNHEY and SVGAGI. The CDR3 is 14 residues long. DNA for the CDR3: TGTGCCAGCAGTTACTCTGCGGGAGACTACGAGCAGTACTTC. Protein: CASSYSAGDYEQYF.

The V call is TRBV13, the J call TRBJ2-1; a weak D match, TRBD2 (6 bases). CDR1 PRHDT and CDR2 FYEKMQ come from the germline V gene (reference sequence). The CDR3 consists of 15 residues. The V end lost 3 bases, the J end lost 12 bases, and 21 bases lay between the germline ends. CDR3 amino acids: CASSFGTPKLAGQFF. The CDR3 region has the DNA TGTGCCAGCAGCTTCGGGACTCCCAAGTTGGCGGGGCAGTTCTTC.

In nucleotides, the CDR3 is TGTGCCAGCAGCTTAGGGGGCCAGGCTTTCTTT. Encoded protein: CASSLGGQAFF. This rearrangement joins TRBV7-8 to TRBJ1-1; possibly TRBD1 for D (5 bases). Trimming left V 1 base short and J 11 bases short, with 8 bases between. The CDR3 spans 11 residues. Looked up from germline, CDR1 is SGHVS and CDR2 is FQNEAQ. Combining the CDR3 with reference TRBV7-8 and TRBJ1-1 gives the whole variable domain GAGVSQSPRYKVAKRGQDVALRCDPISGHVSLFWYQQALGQGPEFLTYFQNEAQLDKSGLPSDRFFAERPEGSVSTLKIQRTQQEDSAVYLCASSLGGQAFFGQGTRLTVV.

The chain carries TRBV25-1 and TRBJ2-5; the D gene is possibly TRBD2 (6 bases). The DNA matches TRBJ2-7 better at its end, which makes the J call doubtful. The CDR3 runs 13 residues. CDR1 MGHDK and CDR2 SYGVNS come from the germline V gene. This chain's CDR3 is CASSASGSYEQYF. The CDR3 DNA reads as TGTGCCAGCAGTGCCTCCGGGAGCTACGAGCAGTACTTC.

The chain couples TRBV5-1 to TRBJ1-1; TRBD1 aligns across 10 bases. Losses at the gene ends were 5 bases for V and 7 bases for J; bases not matched to a gene: 8. Germline CDR1 and CDR2: SGHRS and YFSETQ. The CDR3 length is 14 residues. The CDR3 region has the DNA TGCGCCAGCAGGGAGGGGACAGGGGAGGATGAAGCTTTCTTT. This translates into CASREGTGEDEAFF.

The chain recombines TRBV5-1 with TRBJ2-5; D perhaps matches TRBD1 (6 bases). Trimming removed 2 bases from V and 2 bases from J, with 10 bases in between. CDR1 and CDR2 (germline): SGHRS, YFSETQ. The CDR3 has 14 residues. The CDR3 DNA reads TGCGCCAGCAGCTTAATTACAGGGCAAGAGACCCAGTACTTC. Its translation: CASSLITGQETQYF.

The chain combines TRBV4-1 with TRBJ2-1, with 9 nucleotides matching TRBD1. Germline CDR1 reads MGHRA; CDR2 reads YSYEKL. The CDR3 runs 15 residues. V shed 1 base and J 8 bases; nucleotides not matched to a gene: 6. The CDR3 region is CASSQGTGAGDEQFF. The CDR3 bases are TGCGCCAGCAGCCAAGGGACAGGGGCTGGCGATGAGCAGTTCTTC.

This clone was seen only once. The chain has TRBV6-1 and TRBJ1-2; 9 bases are a match to TRBD1. V shed 5 bases and J 8 bases; nucleotides not matched to a gene: 6. This CDR3 comprises 13 residues. Germline V gene lookup returns CDR1 MNHNS and CDR2 SASEGT. This chain's CDR3 is CASSSGTGRGYTF. The CDR3 DNA sequence: TGTGCCAGCAGTTCCGGGACAGGGAGGGGCTACACCTTC.